This is a list of T cell receptor beta chains from one sample in a study of T cells in Graves' hyperthyroidism and ophthalmopathy. One entry per CDR3 protein, called by TCRdb with MiXCR from the multiplex PCR reads. The sample lists hundreds of thousands of distinct CDR3 sequences; nearly 20% were seen once. Sequences were obtained from blood. These receptors were collected from a man aged 40-49 years with Graves' ophthalmopathy. Each CDR3 is given with its conserved first and last residue.

j_call | v_call | cdr3_aa
TRBJ2-7 | TRBV7-9 | CASSLGQGALSYEQYF
TRBJ1-5 | TRBV4-1 | CASSQPGVLEPQHF
TRBJ2-1 | TRBV9 | CASSVAPGNEQFF
TRBJ2-1 | TRBV4-1 | CASSPSGLAGGAAGNEQFF
TRBJ1-6 | TRBV20-1 | CSARVGDSYNSPLHF
TRBJ2-1 | TRBV6-2/TRBV6-3 | CASTGGTSGSHNEQFF
TRBJ2-6 | TRBV5-8 | CASSLWAGANVLTF
TRBJ2-2 | TRBV11-2 | CASSSLLRATGELFF
TRBJ2-7 | TRBV4-2 | CASSQDLMGYEQYF
TRBJ2-7 | TRBV6-5 | CASSYSTATAYEQYF
TRBJ1-2 | TRBV6-4 | CASSDTRQGYNYGYTF
TRBJ1-2 | TRBV3-1 | CASSQQPGHYYGYTF
TRBJ1-2 | TRBV12-3/TRBV12-4 | CATGPRKAALWGYTF
TRBJ2-3 | TRBV11-2 | CASSIGLGGPSDTQYF
TRBJ2-7 | TRBV11-1 | CASSPKQGLSSYEQYF
TRBJ1-4 | TRBV20-1 | CSARQGLGNEKLFF
TRBJ2-2 | TRBV27 | CASSFDRTGTGELFF
TRBJ2-3 | TRBV13 | CASSVSSTDTQYF
TRBJ2-3 | TRBV6-1 | CASSEAGLAGGSSTDTQYF
TRBJ2-5 | TRBV12-3/TRBV12-4 | CASRGTSGSGWQGTQYF
TRBJ2-1 | TRBV5-1 | CASSLWRSGGAGSYNEQFF
TRBJ1-5 | TRBV7-3 | CASSQLPGTGEQHF
TRBJ2-7 | TRBV3-1 | CASSRSGSYEQYF